This T cell receptor beta chain was captured in a study of T cell clones after liver transplantation. In the study overall: Graft-donor-reactive sequences were compared with third-party-reactive TCRbeta sequences from pre-transplant mixed lymphocyte reactions.

CDR3 size: 14 residues. The germline V gene has CDR1 SGHTA and CDR2 FQGNSA. The V end lost 1 base, the J end lost 1 base, and 6 bases lay between the germline ends. Concerning this clone: Its antigen is not identified.

Findings and caveats of the study: Post-transplant, graft-donor-reactive CD4 TCRbeta sequences in blood dropped significantly in most of the 8 subjects.

Measured with immunoSEQ multiplex PCR; TCRdb has only the in-frame clones, and not every one. The table includes about 47,000 clones, 85% to 90% detected once. The chain uses TRBV7-2 and TRBJ2-3; D not resolved. The source of this sequence is a human patient who received a liver transplant. Some T cells here may be from the graft donor. This specimen consisted of CD8+ T cells from blood, obtained 12 months after liver transplant. CDR3 sequence: CASSLDRGTDTQYF. DNA of the CDR3: TGTGCCAGCAGCTTAGACCGGGGCACAGATACGCAGTATTTT.